The clone carrying this T cell receptor (beta chain) was recorded a few times. The missing conserved phenylalanine or tryptophan at the end of this CDR3 makes a read error likely. The DNA is omitted, as the CDR3 cannot be located on it reliably, and the CDR3 follows TCRdb's listing. The CDR3 is 17 amino acids in total, end residues counted. Per the germline V gene, CDR1 is SGHTA and CDR2 is FQGTGA. This entry is derived from a study of tumor-infiltrating lymphocytes in oesophageal squamous cell carcinoma. Each CDR3 protein is one row after TCRdb ran MiXCR on the PCR reads. The sample has over 10,000 distinct CDR3 sequences, approximately 48% seen once; the top ten hold 28%.

The TCR was taken from a female donor with esophageal squamous cell carcinoma. Sequenced material: esophageal tumor tissue. The chain combines TRBV7-3 with TRBJ2-7; TRBD1 is the table's D call and was not checked against the DNA. This chain's CDR3 is CASSLNWGQGNEQYFGS.